One sample yielded the 5 T cell receptor beta chains listed below, sequenced in a study of T cell responses to AZD1222 COVID-19 vaccine (dated by TCRdb to the early 2020s). This sample's time point label indicates: about 28 days (+/-7) after the second vaccine dose. Per the publication, the treatment or condition label means: meningococcal conjugate vaccine given as trial control. To prepare the library, the immunoSEQ multiplex PCR assay was applied. The immuneACCESS repertoire file appears here via TCRdb, limited to in-frame rearrangements. These files lack a portion of the clones; in checked studies, under half of the deficit traces to unresolved V genes, and the cause of the others is not known. The sample records around 130,000 clones, about 89% of which are singletons. In total, the top ten clones hold 7.5% to 9.5% of the sample. This sample comprised peripheral blood, obtained 28 days after the second dose of the MenACWY control vaccine. All receptors come from an adult who received the MenACWY meningococcal vaccine as a control.

The CDR3 coding sequence is TGTGCCACCAGTGGAGACAGGGGATACAATGAGCAGTTCTTC. Translating it yields CATSGDRGYNEQFF. This chain joins TRBV24-1 and TRBJ2-1; 8 nucleotides line up with TRBD1. This CDR3 contains 14 residues. CDR1 KGHDR and CDR2 SFDVKD come from the germline V gene. With 5 bases clipped from V and 4 bases from J, the junction kept 3 bases outside the gene matches.

The chain has TRBV28 and TRBJ1-2; 11 bases are shared with TRBD1. The V gene's germline CDR1 is MDHEN and CDR2 SYDVKM. J gave up 8 bases and V 6 bases, and 17 bases lay outside the gene matches. CDR3 length equals 17 residues. Written as DNA, the CDR3 is TGTGCCAGCAGCCCGCCACACGGCGGGACAGGGGGAGGGGGCTACACCTTC. Amino acid sequence: CASSPPHGGTGGGGYTF.

The chain joins TRBV18 to TRBJ2-3; 10 positions agree with TRBD2. V trimming: 4 bases; J trimming: 4 bases; junction bases outside the gene matches: 8. The CDR3 has 16 amino acids. Germline V CDR1 and CDR2: KGHSH, LQKENI. The CDR3 loop reads CASSQGTSAEADTQYF. DNA of the CDR3: TGTGCCAGCTCACAAGGGACTAGCGCTGAGGCAGATACGCAGTATTTT.

This chain joins TRBV18 and TRBJ2-1, with D possibly being TRBD1 or TRBD2 (5 bases each). The CDR3 contains 16 residues. Trimming removed 6 bases at V and 2 bases at J, with 17 bases between. Germline values: CDR1 KGHSH, CDR2 LQKENI. CDR3 residues: CASSWGIIGAYNEQFF. The CDR3 bases are TGTGCCAGCTCGTGGGGGATTATAGGCGCCTACAATGAGCAGTTCTTC.

The chain links TRBV12-1 to TRBJ2-7; TRBD1, the table's D call, lacks a check against the DNA. TRBV12-1 is shown as a pseudogene. The CDR3 contains 16 residues. The CDR3, as DNA: TGTGCCAGCAGCTTTTACGGGACAGGGGGTCACCGGGAGCAGTACTTC. It encodes CASSFYGTGGHREQYF.